A single sample gave rise to the 20 T cell receptor beta chains below, sequenced in a study of patients and donors after allogeneic stem cell transplantation. Each CDR3 protein gets one entry after TCRdb re-called the RT-PCR reads with MiXCR. This repertoire shows hundreds of thousands of distinct CDR3 sequences, around 15% found once; its top ten account for over 6%. The sample consisted of blood, either unsorted or a sorted T cell fraction (not recorded which). The receptors were sampled from a human donor who was either an allogeneic HSCT recipient or a stem cell or donor lymphocyte infusion donor (not recorded which). It is not recorded whose cells these are; they may come from a transplant donor.

In its sample, this clonotype was seen a few times. The chain recombines TRBV7-2 with TRBJ2-4, with D maybe TRBD1 (5 bases). Germline V lookup: CDR1 SGHTA, CDR2 FQGNSA. The CDR3 sequence is 11 residues long. V was trimmed by 5 bases and J by 9 bases, leaving 8 bases between them. The CDR3 nucleotides are TGTGCCAGCAGCACTCAGGGCATTCAGTACTTC. Translated, it gives CASSTQGIQYF. Based on the CDR3 plus reference TRBV7-2 and TRBJ2-4, the full variable domain is GAGVSQSPSNKVTEKGKDVELRCDPISGHTALYWYRQSLGQGLEFLIYFQGNSAPDKSGLPSDRFSAERTGGSVSTLTIQRTQQEDSAVYLCASSTQGIQYFGAGTRLSVL.

This CDR3 reads CASSSSGTYSYEQYF. CDR3 in DNA: TGTGCCAGCAGCTCTAGCGGGACCTACTCCTACGAGCAGTACTTC. The chain uses TRBV12-3 or TRBV12-4 and TRBJ2-7; 9 nucleotides agree with TRBD2. The ends lost 6 bases at V and 0 bases at J; junction bases unmatched: 6. The CDR3 runs 15 residues.

This clonotype was detected a few times. The gene calls are TRBV5-1 and TRBJ1-1, with D possibly being TRBD1 (6 bases). V was shortened by 3 bases and J by 1 base, with 13 bases between the two germline ends. This CDR3 is built from 15 residues. Looked up from germline, CDR1 is SGHRS and CDR2 is YFSETQ. This CDR3 is CASSSGRTANTEAFF. CDR3 bases: TGCGCCAGCAGCTCCGGCCGGACAGCGAACACTGAAGCTTTCTTT. The whole variable domain, filled in from reference TRBV5-1 and TRBJ1-1, reads KAGVTQTPRYLIKTRGQQVTLSCSPISGHRSVSWYQQTPGQGLQFLFEYFSETQRNKGNFPGRFSGRQFSNSRSEMNVSTLELGDSALYLCASSSGRTANTEAFFGQGTRLTVV.

The rearrangement joins TRBV5-1 to TRBJ2-7, with 7 bases lining up with TRBD1. Germline CDR1 SGHRS, CDR2 YFSETQ. The CDR3 sequence is 16 residues long. Trimming took 0 bases from V and 3 from J; bases not matched to a gene: 9. The DNA for the CDR3 is TGCGCCAGCAGCTTGGAGCCGGGACAGAGATACTACGAGCAGTACTTC. Translated: CASSLEPGQRYYEQYF.

The table lists this clonotype with a few counts. The chain couples TRBV6-2 or TRBV6-3 to TRBJ2-3; tentatively, D is TRBD1 (6 bases). The V gene's germline CDR1 is MNHEY and CDR2 SVGEGT. Trimming stripped 7 bases from V and 11 bases from J, with 22 bases between. This CDR3 contains 14 residues. The CDR3 DNA follows: TGTGCCAGCACCCGGGACATCCTCGGTCAGGGGCAGTATTTT. Protein product: CASTRDILGQGQYF.

This clonotype was picked up a small number of times. The J gene is TRBJ2-2, the V gene TRBV29-1; TRBD1 aligns across 7 bases. Germline V gene lookup returns CDR1 SQVTM and CDR2 ANQGSEA. There are 14 residues in the CDR3. The V and J ends lost 6 bases and 6 bases, in that order; junction bases with no gene match: 10. CDR3 region: CSVGPQGVAGELFF. The CDR3 coding sequence is TGCAGCGTCGGTCCTCAGGGGGTGGCCGGGGAGCTGTTTTTT.

This clonotype showed up just a few times. V gene TRBV6-5 combines with J gene TRBJ2-7; the D gene is possibly TRBD2 (6 bases). The CDR3 sequence is 16 residues long. Trimming shortened V by 2 bases and J by 2 bases, and 16 bases separated the two germline ends. The V gene's germline CDR1 is MNHEY and CDR2 SVGAGI. For the CDR3, the DNA is TGTGCCAGCAGTTACACCTCTGGGGAGGAAACCTACGAGCAGTACTTC. Its translation is CASSYTSGEETYEQYF.

The DNA for the CDR3 is TGTGCCAGCAGTTTCGGGGGTAGCTACACCTTC. Translating it yields CASSFGGSYTF. The chain has TRBV12-3 or TRBV12-4 and TRBJ1-2; tentative D call: TRBD1 (5 bases). CDR3 length: 11 amino acids. V lost 3 bases, J lost 9 bases, and 8 bases lay in between.

This clonotype was seen repeatedly, ten times or more. The chain recombines TRBV29-1 with TRBJ2-1; D perhaps matches TRBD2 (5 bases). Trimming stripped 6 bases from V and 0 bases from J, with 9 bases between. This CDR3 region has 13 residues. The germline V gene encodes CDR1 SQVTM and CDR2 ANQGSEA. Written as DNA, the CDR3 is TGCAGCGTGGGCCGGGACTCCTACAATGAGCAGTTCTTC. Amino acid sequence: CSVGRDSYNEQFF.

This clonotype occurred many times. The rearrangement uses TRBV15 and TRBJ2-7, with TRBD2 matching 9 bases. The CDR3 runs 17 residues. CDR1 and CDR2 (germline): LNHNV, YYDKDF (reference sequence). With V trimmed by 0 bases and J by 1 base, 7 bases remained unmatched. The CDR3 bases are TGTGCCACCAGCAGAGAGCTTAGGACTAGCGTGTCCTACGAGCAGTACTTC. Amino acids: CATSRELRTSVSYEQYF.

The rearrangement joins TRBV6-1 to TRBJ1-1; TRBD1 aligns across 10 bases. The CDR3 totals 14 residues. Germline-derived CDR1 and CDR2 are MNHNS and SASEGT. Losses at the gene ends were 6 bases for V and 5 bases for J; bases not matched to a gene: 6. The CDR3 coding sequence is TGTGCCAGCAGCCGGGACAGGGGTTTAACTGAAGCTTTCTTT. Translating it yields CASSRDRGLTEAFF.

V usage is TRBV2 and J usage is TRBJ1-4; TRBD1 might be the D (6 bases). This CDR3 region has 15 residues. Trimming cost V 6 bases and J 13 bases, with 24 bases left between them. The germline gives CDR1 SNHLY, CDR2 FYNNEI. CDR3 in amino acids: CASSFLRDARGGLFF. The CDR3 bases are TGTGCCAGCAGCTTCCTGCGGGACGCCAGAGGGGGACTGTTTTTT.

This clonotype was seen a handful of times. The V call is TRBV6-1, the J call TRBJ1-2, with no clear D. CDR3 length: 13 residues. The germline CDR1 and CDR2 sequences are MNHNS and SASEGT. The ends were cut back, 3 bases at V and 8 bases at J, with 13 bases in the middle. Written as DNA, the CDR3 is TGTGCCAGCAGTGATAACGTTAGGAAAGGCTACACCTTC. It is translated as CASSDNVRKGYTF.

J is TRBJ1-3 and V is TRBV6-1, with 10 bases identical to TRBD1. The CDR3 spans 16 residues. CDR1 and CDR2 (germline): MNHNS, SASEGT. V gave up 6 bases and J gave up 0 bases; unmatched junction bases: 5. CDR3 bases: TGTGCCAGCAGGGGGACAGGGGCGATCTCTGGAAACACCATATATTTT. Its translation: CASRGTGAISGNTIYF.

This clonotype turned up a few times. This chain links TRBV9 with TRBJ2-5; D could derive from TRBD1 or TRBD2 (6 bases each). The CDR3 is 16 amino acids. Germline CDR1 and CDR2: SGDLS and YYNGEE. The ends were cut back, 1 base at V and 5 bases at J, with 18 bases in the middle. The CDR3 loop reads CASSVRRDTAEETQYF. The CDR3 nucleotides are TGTGCCAGCAGCGTAAGGCGGGACACCGCGGAGGAGACCCAGTACTTC.

This clonotype was picked up many times. The J gene is TRBJ2-1, the V gene TRBV5-1; D is ambiguous. Germline CDR1 is SGHRS and CDR2 is YFSETQ. Trimming took off 3 bases at V and 7 bases at J, with 11 bases between the two ends. The CDR3 extends over 13 amino acids. CDR3 residues: CASSSSRGNEQFF. The CDR3 coding sequence is TGCGCCAGCAGCTCCTCGAGAGGTAATGAGCAGTTCTTC. The variable domain in full, completed from reference TRBV5-1 and TRBJ2-1, reads KAGVTQTPRYLIKTRGQQVTLSCSPISGHRSVSWYQQTPGQGLQFLFEYFSETQRNKGNFPGRFSGRQFSNSRSEMNVSTLELGDSALYLCASSSSRGNEQFFGPGTRLTVL.

This clonotype was seen a few times. This chain connects TRBV13 to TRBJ2-1, with TRBD1 as a possible D gene (5 bases). The CDR3 covers 15 residues. Germline loops: CDR1 PRHDT, CDR2 FYEKMQ (reference sequence). V gave up 8 bases and J gave up 3 bases, with 17 bases separating them. DNA of the CDR3: TGTGCCAGCGGCCTCTCCAGGACAAACTACAATGAGCAGTTCTTC. Its protein product is CASGLSRTNYNEQFF.

In its sample, this clonotype was seen a few times. The chain is built from TRBV4-2 and TRBJ2-2; no clear D. The CDR3 runs to 11 residues. Germline lookup yields CDR1 LGHNA and CDR2 YNFKEQ. Trimming shortened V by 5 bases and J by 7 bases, and 5 bases separated the two germline ends. The chain's CDR3 is CASSSRGELFF. The DNA for the CDR3 is TGTGCCAGCAGCTCCCGCGGGGAGCTGTTTTTT.

The chain links TRBV20-1 to TRBJ1-2, with 9 bases fitting TRBD1. Germline assignment: CDR1 DFQATT and CDR2 SNEGSKA (reference sequence). The V gene end was trimmed by 3 bases and the J gene end by 8 bases; junction bases not matched to a gene: 10. This CDR3 region has 14 residues. The CDR3 nucleotides read TGCAGTGCTAGGCGACCGGGACAGGGTGTCGGCTACACCTTC. Residues: CSARRPGQGVGYTF.

The chain has TRBV3-1 and TRBJ1-1; D ambiguous. Germline values: CDR1 LGHDT, CDR2 YNNKEL (reference sequence). V lost 0 bases to trimming and J lost 0 bases, with 14 bases between them. This CDR3 comprises 17 residues. The CDR3 spells CASSQEAFVQLNTEAFF. The CDR3 nucleotides are TGTGCCAGCAGCCAAGAGGCGTTTGTGCAACTGAACACTGAAGCTTTCTTT. Drawing the rest from reference TRBV3-1 and TRBJ1-1, the complete variable domain is DTAVSQTPKYLVTQMGNDKSIKCEQNLGHDTMYWYKQDSKKFLKIMFSYNNKELIINETVPNRFSPKSPDKAHLNLHINSLELGDSAVYFCASSQEAFVQLNTEAFFGQGTRLTVV.